This TCR beta chain came from a study of blood T cell repertoires in COVID-19. Across the study: PBMCs, B-cell-depleted T cells, or T cells were the source of the cDNA or gDNA that made up the material.

How the authors handled the data: Counts of nucleated cells, estimated from reference gene primer amplification, were obtained. Using immunoSEQ multiplex PCR, the repertoire was profiled, and TCRdb retains in-frame clones only, with some absent. Clone size and V and J calls were adopted from that table, with D and trimming inferred from the DNA. This table holds around 190,000 clones, 70% to 85% found once. The receptor's source is a human donor in a cohort sampled during active COVID-19. The sample comprised peripheral blood.

CDR3 in amino acids: CASSLDEVGNEQYF. The CDR3 DNA reads as TGTGCCAGCAGCTTAGATGAGGTAGGAAACGAGCAGTACTTC. The chain uses TRBV11-2 and TRBJ2-7, with D uncertain. The CDR3 runs 14 residues. Looked up from germline, CDR1 is SGHAT and CDR2 is FQNNGV. Trimming removed 0 bases from V and 5 bases from J, with 11 bases in between. The full variable domain, completed using reference TRBV11-2 and TRBJ2-7, is EAGVAQSPRYKIIEKRQSVAFWCNPISGHATLYWYQQILGQGPKLLIQFQNNGVVDDSQLPKDRFSAERLKGVDSTLKIQPAKLEDSAVYLCASSLDEVGNEQYFGPGTRLTVT.